The 22 T cell receptor beta chains below were found in one sample sequenced in a study of immune evolution from preneoplasia to lung adenocarcinoma. Assay: immunoSEQ multiplex PCR; the TCRdb copy retains only in-frame clones and omits some. The table lists approximately 5,000 clones, around 88% of them singletons. Sequencing input: FFPE invasive lung adenocarcinoma tissue. The receptor source for this set is a person aged 45-69 years with lung adenocarcinoma.

This clone has just a few counts. One end of the junction does not line up with germline, which may come from a read error. The V gene is TRBV5-1, the J gene TRBJ2-2, with 12 nucleotides matching TRBD2. Germline loops: CDR1 SGHRS, CDR2 YFSETQ. The CDR3 consists of 18 residues. CDR3 amino acids: CASNLRLAGGSNTGELFF. The CDR3 DNA is TGCGCCAGCAACTTGCGGCTAGCGGGAGGGAGTAACACCGGGGAGCTGTTTTTT.

The rearrangement links TRBV19 to TRBJ2-1; 7 bases agree with TRBD1. With V trimmed by 9 bases and J by 8 bases, 10 bases remained unmatched. The CDR3 spans 13 residues. In germline, CDR1 is LNHDA, CDR2 SQIVND (reference sequence). CDR3 loop: CASRDREDHEQFF. As DNA, the CDR3 is TGTGCCAGCCGGGACAGAGAGGACCATGAGCAGTTCTTC. The full variable domain, completed using reference TRBV19 and TRBJ2-1, is DGGITQSPKYLFRKEGQNVTLSCEQNLNHDAMYWYRQDPGQGLRLIYYSQIVNDFQKGDIAEGYSVSREKKESFPLTVTSAQKNPTAFYLCASRDREDHEQFFGPGTRLTVL.

This chain joins TRBV11-3 and TRBJ2-4, with 7 bases aligning to TRBD2. Unmatched junction bases numbered 3, after V lost 3 bases and J lost 4 bases. CDR3 size: 14 residues. Germline lookup yields CDR1 SGHNT and CDR2 YENEEA. For the CDR3, the DNA is TGTGCCAGCAGCTTCGGCGGGGGAAAAAACATTCAGTACTTC. This sequence encodes CASSFGGGKNIQYF. Together with reference TRBV11-3 and TRBJ2-4, the CDR3 gives the full variable domain: EAGVVQSPRYKIIEKKQPVAFWCNPISGHNTLYWYLQNLGQGPELLIRYENEEAVDDSQLPKDRFSAERLKGVDSTLKIQPAELGDSAVYLCASSFGGGKNIQYFGAGTRLSVL.

The chain is built from TRBV15 and TRBJ2-5; D remains unclear. Trimming pared 1 base from V and 2 bases from J, leaving 2 bases between. The CDR3 is made up of 12 amino acids. CDR1 LNHNV and CDR2 YYDKDF come from the germline V gene (reference sequence). CDR3 sequence reads: CATSRGQETQYF. In DNA form, the CDR3 reads TGTGCCACCAGCAGAGGGCAAGAGACCCAGTACTTC.

This sequence joins TRBV29-1 and TRBJ2-3; D possibly corresponds to TRBD1 (6 bases). Per germline, CDR1 SQVTM and CDR2 ANQGSEA. Trimming took off 5 bases at V and 5 bases at J, with 11 bases between the two ends. The CDR3 totals 12 residues. CDR3 protein: CSVSGVRDTQYF. In nucleotides, the CDR3 is TGCAGCGTTTCAGGGGTACGAGATACGCAGTATTTT.

The chain couples TRBV6-5 to TRBJ1-1; 7 positions agree with TRBD1. The CDR3 sequence is 14 residues long. The germline V gene encodes CDR1 MNHEY and CDR2 SVGAGI. V lost 0 bases and J lost 8; bases outside the gene matches: 6. The CDR3: CASSYSTDRAEAFF. The CDR3 coding sequence is TGTGCCAGCAGTTACTCTACCGACAGGGCGGAAGCTTTCTTT.

This rearrangement joins TRBV11-3 to TRBJ2-3; 8 bases agree with TRBD2. CDR1 SGHNT and CDR2 YENEEA come from the germline V gene. The J segment lost 2 bases and the V segment lost 2 bases, leaving 6 bases of the junction unmatched. This CDR3 has 16 amino acids. The CDR3 DNA reads as TGTGCCAGCAGCTTAAGAGCGGGAGCGCACACAGATACGCAGTATTTT. This encodes CASSLRAGAHTDTQYF.

The chain carries TRBV5-1 and TRBJ1-4, with no clear D. The germline V gene has CDR1 SGHRS and CDR2 YFSETQ. This CDR3 spans 12 amino acids. V was cut by 8 bases and J by 6 bases, with 11 bases left in between. The CDR3 region has the DNA TGCGCCAGTAGGATGTCTGATGAAAAACTGTTTTTT. Translated: CASRMSDEKLFF.

This chain joins TRBV30 and TRBJ1-1; TRBD1 aligns across 8 bases. Per the germline V gene, CDR1 is GTSNPN and CDR2 is SVGIG (reference sequence). The J segment lost 5 bases and the V segment lost 4 bases, leaving 6 bases of the junction unmatched. This CDR3 has 13 amino acids. The CDR3 reads CAWTRGRETEAFF. The CDR3 nucleotides are TGTGCCTGGACCAGGGGGCGGGAGACTGAAGCTTTCTTT.

The V gene is TRBV11-3, the J gene TRBJ2-1, with D perhaps matching TRBD2 (7 bases). Trimming shortened V by 4 bases and J by 8 bases, and 9 bases separated the two germline ends. The germline gives CDR1 SGHNT, CDR2 YENEEA. The CDR3 spans 12 residues. The CDR3 region has the DNA TGTGCCAGCAGCTGGGGGGGGCATGAGCAGTTCTTC. This gives the protein CASSWGGHEQFF.

This clone has a single count. The J gene is TRBJ1-1, the V gene TRBV29-1; no definite D call. CDR3 length: 14 amino acids. Trimming cost V 3 bases and J 0 bases, with 11 bases left between them. CDR1 is SQVTM, CDR2 ANQGSEA, per germline. CDR3 sequence: CSVDRANLNTEAFF. In DNA, the CDR3 is TGCAGCGTTGACAGAGCCAACTTGAACACTGAAGCTTTCTTT.

The V and J genes are TRBV28 and TRBJ1-3, with a tentative D call TRBD1 (5 bases). CDR1 is MDHEN and CDR2 is SYDVKM in the germline V gene. There are 16 residues in the CDR3. V was cut by 5 bases and J by 3 bases, with 17 bases left in between. The CDR3 loop is CASSKARETGGNTIYF. The CDR3 nucleotides read TGTGCCAGCAGTAAAGCCCGGGAAACAGGTGGAAACACCATATATTTT.

This clone was picked up one time. This rearrangement joins TRBV30 to TRBJ2-1; D perhaps matches TRBD1 (6 bases). Germline CDR1 reads GTSNPN; CDR2 reads SVGIG (reference sequence). This CDR3 has 14 amino acids. V lost 1 base and J 2 bases, leaving 9 bases between the germline ends. The CDR3 DNA reads TGTGCCTGGAGTGCAGGGGAAACCTACAATGAGCAGTTCTTC. It codes for CAWSAGETYNEQFF. The full variable domain, its missing parts supplied by reference TRBV30 and TRBJ2-1, is SQTIHQWPATLVQPVGSPLSLECTVEGTSNPNLYWYRQAAGRGLQLLFYSVGIGQISSEVPQNLSASRPQDRQFILSSKKLLLSDSGFYLCAWSAGETYNEQFFGPGTRLTVL.

The chain has TRBV2 and TRBJ2-1; 13 bases fit TRBD2. The CDR3 runs 14 residues. Trimming took 6 bases from V and 12 from J; bases not matched to a gene: 8. Per the germline V gene, CDR1 is SNHLY and CDR2 is FYNNEI. The CDR3 sequence is CASSPGTSGTGQFF. For the CDR3, the DNA is TGTGCCAGCAGCCCCGGGACTAGCGGGACGGGGCAGTTCTTC.

This clone is a singleton in its sample. The rearrangement uses TRBV2 and TRBJ2-1; 9 bases match TRBD2. Germline V gene lookup returns CDR1 SNHLY and CDR2 FYNNEI. The CDR3 loop spans 13 amino acids. V shed 10 bases, J shed 8 bases, and the junction held 9 bases outside the gene matches. DNA of the CDR3: TGTGCCACCCAGGGTAGCGGGAGTGATGAGCAGTTCTTC. This translates into CATQGSGSDEQFF.

The gene calls are TRBV16 and TRBJ1-1, with D possibly TRBD1 on 6 matching bases. Trimming removed 0 bases at V and 6 bases at J, with 14 bases between. CDR3 length: 15 residues. Germline-derived CDR1 and CDR2 are KGHSY and FQNENV. This chain's CDR3 is CASSQSRGAGAEAFF. In DNA form, the CDR3 reads TGTGCCAGCAGCCAATCTCGGGGGGCCGGCGCTGAAGCTTTCTTT.

This chain links TRBV6-5 with TRBJ1-5; possibly TRBD1 for D (5 bases). Germline V lookup: CDR1 MNHEY, CDR2 SVGAGI. Deletions cut 1 base from V and 7 bases from J, with 11 bases between. This CDR3 is 14 amino acids long. For the CDR3, the DNA is TGTGCCAGCAGTTACTTGGGGGTAGAACAGCCCCAGCATTTT. Translated, it gives CASSYLGVEQPQHF.

This chain joins TRBV7-2 and TRBJ2-5; 8 bases fit TRBD2. Germline V CDR1 and CDR2: SGHTA, FQGNSA. Trimming removed 3 bases from V and 5 bases from J; junction bases left unmatched: 8. This CDR3 has 15 amino acids. CDR3 in DNA: TGTGCCAGCAGCTTCTTCGGGAGGGCCGGGGAGACCCAGTACTTC. The encoded protein is CASSFFGRAGETQYF.

This sequence joins TRBV11-2 and TRBJ1-2; no clear D. Germline CDR1 reads SGHAT; CDR2 reads FQNNGV. The CDR3 spans 16 residues. With 2 bases removed from V and 4 bases from J, the gap between germline ends came to 17 bases. The CDR3 is CASSLWEQTLGYGYTF. The CDR3 region has the DNA TGTGCCAGCAGCTTATGGGAACAGACTTTGGGCTATGGCTACACCTTC.

About this clone itself: At the DNA level, this CDR3 is encoded by other sequences in the same sample as well. The chain links TRBV27 to TRBJ2-3; no reliable D call. The germline V and J ends were trimmed by 4 bases and 0 bases, with 11 bases remaining between them. The CDR3 has 15 residues. Germline V CDR1 and CDR2: MNHEY, SMNVEV (reference sequence). CDR3 nucleotides: TGTGCCAGCAGTTCAGGTTTCCTGAGCACAGATACGCAGTATTTT. Its protein is CASSSGFLSTDTQYF.

J is TRBJ1-1 and V is TRBV5-1; no clear D. V was shortened by 1 base and J by 0 bases, with 7 bases between the two germline ends. The CDR3 spans 14 residues. Germline V gene data show CDR1 as SGHRS and CDR2 as YFSETQ. The CDR3 nucleotides are TGCGCCAGCAGCTTGTGGGATATGAACACTGAAGCTTTCTTT. This encodes CASSLWDMNTEAFF.

The rearrangement joins TRBV6-5 to TRBJ1-4; the D is unclear. The CDR3 contains 15 residues. The germline CDR1 and CDR2 sequences are MNHEY and SVGAGI. The V and J ends lost 0 bases and 10 bases respectively, with 15 bases between them. CDR3: CASSYSTGGRIKLFF. As DNA, the CDR3 is TGTGCCAGCAGTTACTCGACTGGCGGGAGGATAAAACTGTTTTTT.